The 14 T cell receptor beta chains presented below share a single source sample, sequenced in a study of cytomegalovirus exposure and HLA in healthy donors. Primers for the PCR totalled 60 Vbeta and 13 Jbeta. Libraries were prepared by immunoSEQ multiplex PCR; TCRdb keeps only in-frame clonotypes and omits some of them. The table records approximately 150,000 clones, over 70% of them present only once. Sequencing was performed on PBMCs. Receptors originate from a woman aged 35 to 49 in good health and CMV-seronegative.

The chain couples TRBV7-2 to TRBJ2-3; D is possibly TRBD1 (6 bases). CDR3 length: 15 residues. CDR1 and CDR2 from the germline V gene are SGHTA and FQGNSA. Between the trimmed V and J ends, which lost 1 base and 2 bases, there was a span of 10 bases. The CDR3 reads CASSLDGTLTDTQYF. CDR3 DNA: TGTGCCAGCAGCTTAGACGGGACACTCACAGATACGCAGTATTTT.

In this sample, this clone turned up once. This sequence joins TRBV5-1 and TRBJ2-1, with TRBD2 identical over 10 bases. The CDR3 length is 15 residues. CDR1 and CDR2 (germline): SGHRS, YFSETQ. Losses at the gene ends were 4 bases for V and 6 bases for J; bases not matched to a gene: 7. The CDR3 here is CASSLGLAGANEQFF. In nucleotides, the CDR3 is TGCGCCAGCAGCCTGGGGCTAGCGGGAGCCAATGAGCAGTTCTTC.

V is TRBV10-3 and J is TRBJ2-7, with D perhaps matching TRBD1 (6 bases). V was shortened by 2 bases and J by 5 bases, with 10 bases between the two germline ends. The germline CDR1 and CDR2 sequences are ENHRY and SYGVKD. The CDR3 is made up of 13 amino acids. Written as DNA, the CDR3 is TGTGCCATCAGTGAGAGTCACAGGGACGAGCAGTACTTC. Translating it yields CAISESHRDEQYF.

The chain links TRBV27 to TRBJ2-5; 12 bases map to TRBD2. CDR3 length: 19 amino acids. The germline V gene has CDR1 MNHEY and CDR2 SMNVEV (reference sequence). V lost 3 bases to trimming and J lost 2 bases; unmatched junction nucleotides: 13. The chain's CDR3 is CASSFPFFPSGRVQETQYF. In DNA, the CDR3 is TGTGCCAGCAGTTTCCCGTTTTTCCCTAGCGGGAGGGTGCAAGAGACCCAGTACTTC.

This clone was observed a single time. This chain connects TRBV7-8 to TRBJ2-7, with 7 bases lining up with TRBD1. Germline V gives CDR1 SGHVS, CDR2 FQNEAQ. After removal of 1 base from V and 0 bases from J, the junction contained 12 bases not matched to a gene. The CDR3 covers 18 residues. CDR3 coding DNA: TGTGCCAGCAGCTTAGTATTTGGTTGGGGACAGAGCTCCTACGAGCAGTACTTC. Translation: CASSLVFGWGQSSYEQYF.

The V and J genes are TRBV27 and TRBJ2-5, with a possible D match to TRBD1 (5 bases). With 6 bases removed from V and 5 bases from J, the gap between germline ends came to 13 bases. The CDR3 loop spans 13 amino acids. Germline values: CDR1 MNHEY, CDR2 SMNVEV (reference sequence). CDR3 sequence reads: CASSPGSMETQYF. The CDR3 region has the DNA TGTGCCAGCAGCCCAGGGTCGATGGAGACCCAGTACTTC.

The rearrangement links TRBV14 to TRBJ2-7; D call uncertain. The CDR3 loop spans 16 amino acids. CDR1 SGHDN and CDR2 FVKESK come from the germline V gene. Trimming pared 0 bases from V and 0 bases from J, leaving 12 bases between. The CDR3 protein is CASSQDRFGPSYEQYF. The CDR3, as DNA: TGTGCCAGCAGCCAAGATCGGTTTGGGCCCTCCTACGAGCAGTACTTC.

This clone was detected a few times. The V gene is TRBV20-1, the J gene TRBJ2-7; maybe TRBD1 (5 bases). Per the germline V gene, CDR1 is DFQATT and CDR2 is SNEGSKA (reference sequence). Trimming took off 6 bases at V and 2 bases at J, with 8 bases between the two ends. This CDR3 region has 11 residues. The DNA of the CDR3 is TGCAGTGCCCCACAGGCCTACGAGCAGTACTTC. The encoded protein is CSAPQAYEQYF.

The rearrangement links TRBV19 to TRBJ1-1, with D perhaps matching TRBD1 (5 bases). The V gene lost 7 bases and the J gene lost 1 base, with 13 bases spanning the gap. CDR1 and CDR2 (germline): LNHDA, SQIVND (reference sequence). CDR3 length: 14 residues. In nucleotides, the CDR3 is TGTGCCAGTACCTTGGGGGGAGGGAACACTGAAGCTTTCTTT. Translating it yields CASTLGGGNTEAFF.

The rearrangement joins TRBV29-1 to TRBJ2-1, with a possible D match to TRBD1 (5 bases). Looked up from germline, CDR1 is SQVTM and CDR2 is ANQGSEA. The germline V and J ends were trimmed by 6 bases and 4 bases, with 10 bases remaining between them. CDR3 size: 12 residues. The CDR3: CSVGQGYNEQFF. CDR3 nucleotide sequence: TGCAGCGTGGGTCAGGGATACAATGAGCAGTTCTTC.

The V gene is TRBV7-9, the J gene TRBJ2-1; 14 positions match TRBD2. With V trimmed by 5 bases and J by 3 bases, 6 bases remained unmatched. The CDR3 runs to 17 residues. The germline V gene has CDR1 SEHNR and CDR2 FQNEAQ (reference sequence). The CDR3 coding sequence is TGTGCCAGCAGCCCTGGACTAGCGGGGGGCCTCTACAATGAGCAGTTCTTC. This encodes CASSPGLAGGLYNEQFF.

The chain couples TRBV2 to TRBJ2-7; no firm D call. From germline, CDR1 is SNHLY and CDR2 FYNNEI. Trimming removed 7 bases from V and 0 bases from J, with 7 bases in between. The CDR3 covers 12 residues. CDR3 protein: CASKSDSYEQYF. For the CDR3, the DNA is TGTGCCAGCAAGAGCGACTCCTACGAGCAGTACTTC.

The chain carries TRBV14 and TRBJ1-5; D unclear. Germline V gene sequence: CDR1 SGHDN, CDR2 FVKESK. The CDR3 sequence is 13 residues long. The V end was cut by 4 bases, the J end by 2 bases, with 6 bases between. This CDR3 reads CASSPLGNQPQHF. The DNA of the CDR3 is TGTGCCAGCAGCCCCCTCGGCAATCAGCCCCAGCATTTT.

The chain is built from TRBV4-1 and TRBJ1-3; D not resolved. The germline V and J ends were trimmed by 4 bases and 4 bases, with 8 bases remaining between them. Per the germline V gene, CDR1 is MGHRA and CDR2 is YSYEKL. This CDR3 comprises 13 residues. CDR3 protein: CASSPSRGNTIYF. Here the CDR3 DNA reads TGCGCCAGCAGCCCAAGCCGCGGAAACACCATATATTTT.